The entry below gives a single T cell receptor (beta chain) sequence along with its context. Its antigen is unidentified. CDR3 length equals 15 residues. CDR1 and CDR2 (germline): MNHEY, SMNVEV (reference sequence). V dropped 2 bases and J dropped 4; count of bases not matched to a gene: 4. A multiplex PCR was run with 60 Vbeta primers and 13 Jbeta primers. Method: immunoSEQ multiplex PCR; TCRdb's copy keeps in-frame clones and lacks some. The listing contains about 210,000 clones. This sample is drawn from a study of cytomegalovirus exposure and HLA in healthy donors. Study conclusions and caveats: Several V segments, TRBV6-2 and TRBV6-3 among them, could not be told apart and were dropped. An analysis was carried out later, and it reportedly showed fewer N-insertions in an Asian-associated ancestry cluster than the approximately 700-donor mean. In vitro experiments confirmed that three CMV-associated chains were specific for CMV antigens.

The sequenced sample was PBMCs. The rearrangement joins TRBV27 to TRBJ2-3, with 9 bases lining up with TRBD2. This clonotype was obtained from a woman in her 30s in good health and CMV-seropositive. CDR3 sequence: CASSLGLARADTQYF. The CDR3 bases are TGTGCCAGCAGTTTAGGACTAGCGAGGGCAGATACGCAGTATTTT.